The clone carrying this T cell receptor (beta chain) was observed at least ten times. Its target is not known. This entry is derived from a study of T cell repertoires in cytomegalovirus infection. Study-wide context: From public TCR beta signatures came an indication of both CMV infection and matching HLA type. General observations from the study: Carriers of CMV and the relevant HLA type were discriminated by public TCR beta frequency. Dominating the ex vivo response were TCR beta clonotypes that were CMV-specific and HLA-C-restricted.

In TCRdb, the reads were re-called with MiXCR into one record per CDR3 protein. The table shows some 77,000 distinct CDR3 sequences, with roughly 3.5% occurring only once. V lost 10 bases to trimming and J lost 5 bases; unmatched junction nucleotides: 14. CDR1 is MNHEY, CDR2 SVGEGT, per germline. CDR3 length equals 15 residues. This TCR came from a human donor in good health (CMV status not recorded). Some clones in this sample may be carry-over from other donors' samples. The V call is TRBV6-2 or TRBV6-3, the J call TRBJ1-5, with TRBD1 matching over 7 bases. Specimen: PBMCs. The CDR3 region has the DNA TGTGCCACCCTTCCGCCCGGGGGGACAGATCAGCCCCAGCATTTT. This sequence encodes CATLPPGGTDQPQHF.